This T cell receptor beta chain appears in the sequencing data of a study of shared clonotypes between healthy human individuals. Remarks on this clone: Its antigen is unknown.

V was pared by 9 bases and J by 2 bases, with 7 bases between. The CDR3 spans 12 residues. Germline assignment: CDR1 SNHLY and CDR2 FYNNEI. Naivety among CD8 cells was defined by CD45RO negativity and positive CCR7 selection, thereby excluding terminally differentiated effector memory CD45RA+ cells. Generated by immunoSEQ multiplex PCR, the TCRdb table keeps only in-frame clones and is missing some. This table has over 2,000,000 clones, about 93% appearing once. Study-wide findings and caveats: Of the naive CD4 clonotypes, approximately 5% were shared across a handful of donors. Depth of sequencing was expected to influence donor clonotype sharing.

V usage is TRBV2 and J usage is TRBJ2-2; D ambiguous. The sequence was obtained from a man younger than 35 in good health. Some clones in this sample may be carry-over from other donors' samples. The sequencing sample was made of naive CD8+ T cells from PBMCs. As DNA, the CDR3 is TGTGCCAGTGTGGGTAACACCGGGGAGCTGTTTTTT. Encoded protein: CASVGNTGELFF.